This T cell receptor (beta chain) came from a study of identical twins. V lost 5 bases, J lost 3 bases, and 3 bases stayed unmatched. The CDR3 runs 16 residues. Germline loops: CDR1 SGHVS, CDR2 FNYEAQ. TCRdb itself ran the 5' RACE reads through MiXCR, one entry per CDR3 protein. The sample has approximately 700,000 distinct CDR3 sequences; 6.1% are singletons. The sequencing input was naive T cells sorted from blood. The receptor comes from a man aged 18 to 29 in good health. The chain is built from TRBV7-6 and TRBJ2-3, with 15 nucleotides matching TRBD2. The CDR3 loop reads CASSAGTSGRTDTQYF. DNA of the CDR3: TGTGCCAGCAGCGCTGGGACTAGCGGGAGGACAGATACGCAGTATTTT.